This T cell receptor (beta chain) was captured in a study of blood T cell repertoires in COVID-19 (TCRdb year 2020). About the study as a whole: The collaborator samples originated in the United States, Italy and Spain and spanned the acute and convalescent phases of COVID-19. The prospective study material was composed of cDNA or gDNA derived from T cells, B-cell-depleted T cells, or PBMCs. Deeply sampled blood TCRbeta repertoires from subjects exposed to, actively infected with, or recovered from COVID-19 were included in the dataset. The repertoires were released in a freely available public database meant as a resource for research on the immune response to SARS-CoV-2. The samples were drawn from two sources: the first 160 participants of the ongoing ImmuneRACE study, and some 1,300 subjects contributed by 6 global collaborators. Sample metadata almost always included a de-identified subject ID, COVID-19 status, age in years and sex. Where available, HLA class I and class II types were obtained from metadata supplied by the sample provider rather than from assay-based typing. Study-level results and caveats: Clinical and demographic metadata were provided uncurated, with the amount varying by source and participant.

As to this clone: There is no known antigen for this receptor. No qualities accompany the bases; no much larger clone lies one base away.

TCRbeta CDR3 regions were amplified from genomic DNA using the immunoSEQ Assay, a bias-controlled multiplex PCR. For the original study's pipeline: Within the assay, amplification of reference gene primers was used to estimate how many nucleated cells each sample contained. Sequence reads were collapsed and filtered to measure the absolute abundance of every unique TCRbeta CDR3 rearrangement. For each sample, productive Simpson clonality was calculated by taking the square root of Simpson's diversity index across productive rearrangements. TCRdb stores this immuneACCESS table with in-frame sequences only. Part of the clones is absent; in the studies checked, under half of the shortfall reflects unresolved V genes, and no reason is known for the rest. V, J and clone size reflect that table, while D and trimming were determined from the DNA. The table for this sample lists 150,000 to 200,000 clones; 80% to 85% of them were counted only once. Clones ranked in the top ten supply around 6.3% of the sample.

Whole blood was collected in K2EDTA tubes by collaborating institutions according to the institutions' own protocols. For TCRbeta analysis, collaborators shipped samples as frozen whole blood, isolated PBMCs, or DNA extracted from either of those sample types. The CDR3 starts with the cysteine, ends with the phenylalanine, and has 17 residues. Only the CDR3 DNA stays, 51 bases, in frame from base 1. Germline trimming: 3 bases from V, 3 bases from J; junction bases outside gene matches: 11. The germline V gene specifies MDHEN as CDR1 and SYDVKM as CDR2. Specimen: peripheral blood. The TCR comes from a woman aged 40 to 55 with acute or convalescent COVID-19. The sequence joins TRBV28 to TRBJ1-3; TRBD1 fits 7 bases in the junction. The CDR3 is CASSLLQGRGVGNTIYF. The DNA sequence is TGTGCCAGCAGTTTGCTACAGGGGAGAGGAGTTGGAAACACCATATATTTT.